This T cell receptor beta chain was sequenced during a study of CD8 T cells in Susac syndrome. The CDR3 totals 17 residues. The V segment lost 0 bases and the J segment 2 bases; nucleotides outside the gene matches: 5. CDR1 LGHDT and CDR2 YNNKEL come from the germline V gene (reference sequence). Healthy donors, matched for age and sex, constituted the control group. The RNA input was about 0.5 to 1 ug, and it was reverse transcribed with random hexamers. The TCR beta CDR3 was amplified by immunoSEQ multiplex PCR across 54 Vbeta, 13 Jbeta. TCRdb called the immunoSEQ multiplex PCR reads again in MiXCR, with one record for every CDR3 protein. Of about 200,000 distinct CDR3 sequences listed, 85% to 95% are singletons. This clonotype was recorded only once.

The specimen sequenced was CD4+ T cells from PBMCs. The clonotype was recovered from a human donor in good health. This rearrangement joins TRBV3-1 to TRBJ2-2; 8 nucleotides line up with TRBD2. The CDR3 protein is CASSQDLAGGNTGELFF. The CDR3 DNA is TGTGCCAGCAGCCAAGATCTGGCGGGGGGCAACACCGGGGAGCTGTTTTTT. Filled out from reference TRBV3-1 and TRBJ2-2, the complete variable domain reads DTAVSQTPKYLVTQMGNDKSIKCEQNLGHDTMYWYKQDSKKFLKIMFSYNNKELIINETVPNRFSPKSPDKAHLNLHINSLELGDSAVYFCASSQDLAGGNTGELFFGEGSRLTVL.